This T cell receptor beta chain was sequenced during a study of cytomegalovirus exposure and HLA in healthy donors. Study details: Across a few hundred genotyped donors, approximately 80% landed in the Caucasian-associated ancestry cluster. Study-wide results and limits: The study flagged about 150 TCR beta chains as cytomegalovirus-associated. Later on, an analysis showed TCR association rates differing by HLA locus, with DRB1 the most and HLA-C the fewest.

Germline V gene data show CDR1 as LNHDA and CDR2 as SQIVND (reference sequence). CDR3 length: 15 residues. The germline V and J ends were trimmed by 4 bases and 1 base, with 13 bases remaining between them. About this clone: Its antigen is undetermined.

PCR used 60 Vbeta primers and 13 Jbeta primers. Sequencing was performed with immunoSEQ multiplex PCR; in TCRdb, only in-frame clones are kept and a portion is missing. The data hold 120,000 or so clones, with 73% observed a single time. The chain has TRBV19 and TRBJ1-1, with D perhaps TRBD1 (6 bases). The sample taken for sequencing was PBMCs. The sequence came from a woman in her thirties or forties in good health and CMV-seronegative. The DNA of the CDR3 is TGTGCCAGTAGTACTCGCAGGGGACGGAACACTGAAGCTTTCTTT. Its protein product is CASSTRRGRNTEAFF. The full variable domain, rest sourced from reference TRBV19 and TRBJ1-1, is DGGITQSPKYLFRKEGQNVTLSCEQNLNHDAMYWYRQDPGQGLRLIYYSQIVNDFQKGDIAEGYSVSREKKESFPLTVTSAQKNPTAFYLCASSTRRGRNTEAFFGQGTRLTVV.